This T cell receptor beta chain is from a study of beta chain features in type 1 diabetes. Expressed TCRB transcripts got sequenced, as all isolated RNA was reverse transcribed. Some clones are missing from TCRdb's copy, which holds only in-frame ones; the method was immunoSEQ multiplex PCR. The sample shows around 240,000 clones, 15% to 20% of them seen only once. On this clone: The antigen is undetermined.

Study-wide points: There was a moderate but significant shortening of TCRB CDR3s in all four CD4+ subsets of Type 1 diabetes patients.

The sequence was collected from a man aged 30-40 years with type 1 diabetes. The sequencing input was naive CD4+ T cells from blood.

The CDR3 DNA is TGTGCCAGCAGCGAATCCGGGACAGCCACAGATACGCAGTATTTT. Amino acids: CASSESGTATDTQYF. The chain couples TRBV11-2 to TRBJ2-3, with TRBD1 matching 7 bases. Trimming at V came to 5 bases and at J to 2 bases, leaving 7 bases not matched to a gene. CDR1 is SGHAT, CDR2 FQNNGV, per germline. The CDR3 is made up of 15 amino acids.